Sequencing of this TCR beta chain was carried out in a study of cytomegalovirus exposure and HLA in healthy donors. Study as a whole: Earlier results showed 117 million unique TCR beta sequences derived from 150 million to 200 million T cells. Regarding the study as a whole: Later work found most CMV-associated TCR beta chains apparently HLA-restricted. As was reported, the HLA-A and HLA-B alleles of most subjects were accurately predicted from TCR beta sequences. Relative to the approximately 680-donor mean, N-insertions were reportedly fewer in an Asian-associated ancestry cluster in a later analysis.

Concerning this clone itself: As yet, its antigen is unknown.

The PCR used 60 Vbeta and 13 Jbeta primers. Some clones are missing from TCRdb's copy, which holds only in-frame ones; the method was immunoSEQ multiplex PCR. Of around 210,000 clones in the sample, over 75% were seen once. The clonotype comes from a woman aged 25 to 45 in good health and CMV-seronegative. Sequenced: PBMCs.

CDR3 region: CASSEQGWYEQYF. The DNA of the CDR3 is TGTGCCAGCAGCGAACAGGGGTGGTACGAGCAGTACTTC. J is TRBJ2-7 and V is TRBV7-9; 7 nucleotides align to TRBD1. The CDR3 is 13 residues long. Germline V lookup: CDR1 SEHNR, CDR2 FQNEAQ (reference sequence). J was trimmed by 4 bases and V by 5 bases; bases with no gene match: 5.